Listed here are 15 T cell receptor beta chains from one sample, sequenced in a study of naive and memory T cell subsets. An equimolar mix of two oligonucleotides served as the beta constant-region primer for TRBC1 and TRBC2. MiXCR, run by TCRdb on the UMI-ligation and nested PCR reads, gives a single entry per CDR3 protein. The sample yields 65,000 to 85,000 distinct CDR3 sequences, roughly 14% seen once. The sample was central memory CD4+ T cells from blood. The receptors stem from a human donor in good health.

This clonotype was observed a single time. V gene TRBV6-5 combines with J gene TRBJ2-1, with D unresolved. V was clipped by 5 bases and J by 10 bases, with 15 bases between them. CDR1 and CDR2 (germline): MNHEY, SVGAGI. The CDR3 consists of 13 residues. In DNA, the CDR3 is TGTGCCAGCAGTGAGATTCAATGGGGAGAGCAGTTCTTC. Its protein product is CASSEIQWGEQFF.

This clonotype was seen a few times. The V call is TRBV6-6, the J call TRBJ2-1, with D unclear. Germline CDR1 is MNHNY and CDR2 is SVGAGI (reference sequence). The CDR3 totals 13 residues. Between the trimmed V and J ends, which lost 10 bases and 6 bases, there was a span of 16 bases. As DNA, the CDR3 is TGTGCCACCGAGTACTCCGTGGGCAATGAGCAGTTCTTC. Amino acid sequence: CATEYSVGNEQFF.

V and J are TRBV3-1 and TRBJ2-3; possibly TRBD2 for D (5 bases). CDR3 length equals 13 residues. Germline assignment: CDR1 LGHDT and CDR2 YNNKEL (reference sequence). V lost 5 bases to trimming and J lost 1 base, with 7 bases between them. The CDR3 DNA follows: TGTGCCAGCAGCTCGAGGGGCACAGATACGCAGTATTTT. Encoded protein: CASSSRGTDTQYF.

The chain links TRBV18 to TRBJ2-3; 7 nucleotides align to TRBD2. J lost 4 bases, V lost 10 bases, and 8 bases had no gene match. CDR1 KGHSH and CDR2 LQKENI come from the germline V gene. This CDR3 contains 13 residues. CDR3 residues: CATGGSAADTQYF. DNA for the CDR3: TGTGCCACTGGCGGGAGCGCGGCAGATACGCAGTATTTT.

This clonotype showed up just a few times. The chain combines TRBV2 with TRBJ1-6, with 7 bases aligning to TRBD1. Germline CDR1 SNHLY, CDR2 FYNNEI. With 6 bases clipped from V and 6 bases from J, the junction kept 2 bases outside the gene matches. The CDR3 spans 13 residues. CDR3 protein: CASRGGPNSPLHF. The CDR3 nucleotides read TGTGCCAGCAGAGGGGGCCCTAATTCACCCCTCCACTTT.

This clonotype has at least ten counts. The J gene is TRBJ1-5, the V gene TRBV30; D unresolved. Trimming took 4 bases from V and 8 from J, leaving 12 bases between them. The CDR3 contains 12 residues. The germline gives CDR1 GTSNPN, CDR2 SVGIG (reference sequence). The CDR3 bases are TGTGCCTGGAATCGCCCTTCGGAGCCCCAGCATTTT. Translated: CAWNRPSEPQHF.

This rearrangement joins TRBV10-3 to TRBJ1-1; 7 nucleotides line up with TRBD1. Unmatched junction bases numbered 5, after V lost 10 bases and J lost 0 bases. This CDR3 has 13 residues. CDR1 is ENHRY, CDR2 SYGVKD, per germline. In DNA form, the CDR3 reads TGTGCCACCTGGGGACAGCTGAACACTGAAGCTTTCTTT. It codes for CATWGQLNTEAFF.

The sample holds a few counts of this clonotype. The rearrangement links TRBV25-1 to TRBJ2-7; D is tentatively TRBD1 or TRBD2 (7 bases each). Germline CDR1 MGHDK, CDR2 SYGVNS. The CDR3 sequence is 18 residues long. V was shortened by 8 bases and J by 5 bases, with 31 bases between the two germline ends. As DNA, the CDR3 is TGTGCCAGCGTTCCCAAGGGGGCTAGCGGAAAATACATGAACGAGCAGTACTTC. It specifies CASVPKGASGKYMNEQYF.

V usage is TRBV2 and J usage is TRBJ1-6, with a weak D call TRBD1 (5 bases). This CDR3 is 15 amino acids long. Germline CDR1 SNHLY, CDR2 FYNNEI. Trimming took 0 bases from V and 10 from J, leaving 13 bases between them. DNA for the CDR3: TGTGCCAGCAGTGAAGCGGAAGGGGCGCGCTCACCCCTCCACTTT. It is translated as CASSEAEGARSPLHF.

This clonotype was seen repeatedly, ten times or more. This chain links TRBV19 with TRBJ2-5; D assignment may be TRBD1 or TRBD2 (5 bases each). The length of the CDR3 is 13 residues. Trimming removed 3 bases at V and 5 bases at J, with 10 bases between. Germline V gene lookup returns CDR1 LNHDA and CDR2 SQIVND (reference sequence). CDR3 sequence reads: CASSIQGGETQYF. The CDR3 nucleotides are TGTGCCAGTAGTATTCAGGGCGGGGAGACCCAGTACTTC.

The chain employs TRBV20-1 and TRBJ1-4, with 8 positions matching TRBD1. With V trimmed by 3 bases and J by 4 bases, 7 bases remained unmatched. The length of the CDR3 is 15 residues. From germline, CDR1 is DFQATT and CDR2 SNEGSKA (reference sequence). CDR3 residues: CSASRGTGGNEKLFF. The CDR3 coding sequence is TGCAGTGCTAGCCGGGGGACAGGAGGTAATGAAAAACTGTTTTTT.

The genes are TRBV7-2 and TRBJ2-1; 8 positions agree with TRBD2. The V gene's germline CDR1 is SGHTA and CDR2 FQGNSA. The CDR3 sequence is 12 residues long. V was clipped by 8 bases and J by 12 bases; unmatched bases: 9. CDR3 sequence reads: CASRYVAGLQFF. The DNA for the CDR3 is TGTGCCAGCCGCTATGTAGCGGGATTGCAGTTCTTC.

This clonotype was seen ten or more times. The chain recombines TRBV20-1 with TRBJ2-4, with 7 bases aligning to TRBD2. V shed 3 bases, J shed 0 bases, and the junction held 17 bases outside the gene matches. CDR3 size: 19 residues. CDR1 DFQATT and CDR2 SNEGSKA come from the germline V gene (reference sequence). The CDR3 nucleotides read TGCAGTGCTAGTAAATTTGGGGCTAGCGGAGCCCTAGCCAAAAACATTCAGTACTTC. It specifies CSASKFGASGALAKNIQYF.

J is TRBJ2-1 and V is TRBV4-1; D perhaps matches TRBD2 (5 bases). Germline V lookup: CDR1 MGHRA, CDR2 YSYEKL. The CDR3 length is 14 residues. The ends were cut back, 3 bases at V and 4 bases at J, with 10 bases in the middle. Here the CDR3 DNA reads TGCGCCAGCAGCCAGACACTAGTTTACAATGAGCAGTTCTTC. It yields the protein CASSQTLVYNEQFF.

The chain uses TRBV30 and TRBJ2-5, with 12 bases matching TRBD2. There are 18 residues in the CDR3. CDR1 and CDR2 from the germline V gene are GTSNPN and SVGIG (reference sequence). V lost 3 bases to trimming and J lost 4 bases; unmatched junction nucleotides: 15. This CDR3 is CAWRGVSTSGRGGETQYF. DNA of the CDR3: TGTGCCTGGAGGGGGGTATCGACTAGCGGGAGAGGAGGAGAGACCCAGTACTTC.